Presented here are 25 T cell receptor beta chains from one specimen sequenced in a study of blood T cells in healthy people across ages. For the second PCR, which ran for about 7 to 11 cycles, a sample-barcoded 5' primer and a J-beta primer mix were used. TCRdb ran MiXCR on the 5' RACE reads and lists one entry per CDR3 protein. The table shows 910,000 or so distinct CDR3 sequences, with roughly 51% occurring only once. The sequenced sample consisted of blood. The receptors stem from a woman aged 55-69 years in good health.

V and J are TRBV6-1 and TRBJ2-7, with 12 nucleotides matching TRBD2. Looked up from germline, CDR1 is MNHNS and CDR2 is SASEGT. The CDR3 loop spans 14 amino acids. Germline trimming cut 7 bases from V and 9 bases from J; bases unmatched to any gene: 10. The CDR3 is CASNTLAGGFAQYF. DNA for the CDR3: TGTGCCAGCAACACACTAGCGGGAGGATTCGCGCAGTACTTC.

Of note for this clonotype: At one end, the junction sequence differs from germline, possibly due to a read error. The chain carries TRBV28 and TRBJ1-2; D call uncertain. CDR1 and CDR2 (germline): MDHEN, SYDVKM. CDR3 length equals 13 residues. Written as DNA, the CDR3 is TGTGCCAGCGGTTTAATGGGAAACTATGGCTACACCTTC. This encodes CASGLMGNYGYTF.

The V gene is TRBV7-6, the J gene TRBJ2-7; 9 positions agree with TRBD2. V shed 5 bases, J shed 7 bases, and the junction held 18 bases outside the gene matches. Germline CDR1 SGHVS, CDR2 FNYEAQ. The CDR3 consists of 17 residues. DNA of the CDR3: TGTGCCAGCAGCCCTCGACTTAGCGGGAGAGGGTGGAATGAGCAGTACTTC. Protein: CASSPRLSGRGWNEQYF. Using reference TRBV7-6 and TRBJ2-7 for the parts outside the CDR3, the full variable domain is GAGVSQSPRYKVTKRGQDVALRCDPISGHVSLYWYRQALGQGPEFLTYFNYEAQQDKSGLPNDRFSAERPEGSISTLTIQRTEQRDSAMYRCASSPRLSGRGWNEQYFGPGTRLTVT.

CDR3: CASRYRVLAYEQYF. The CDR3 region has the DNA TGTGCCAGCAGATACAGGGTTTTAGCCTACGAGCAGTACTTC. The chain couples TRBV2 to TRBJ2-7; a possible D gene is TRBD1 (6 bases). The CDR3 contains 14 residues. Trimming removed 6 bases from V and 2 bases from J, with 14 bases in between. Per the germline V gene, CDR1 is SNHLY and CDR2 is FYNNEI.

V gene TRBV10-3 combines with J gene TRBJ2-6; D may be TRBD1 (5 bases). The germline V gene has CDR1 ENHRY and CDR2 SYGVKD. V shed 5 bases and J shed 1 base, with 12 bases lying between them. This CDR3 has 16 residues. CDR3 DNA: TGTGCCATCAGTCAACAGGCCGGGTCTGGGGCCAACGTCCTGACTTTC. This gives the protein CAISQQAGSGANVLTF.

Details on this clonotype: Just one base apart from a much larger clone, this may be a read error. CDR3 sequence (DNA): TGTGCCAGCAGCGTACAGGGGAGCACAGATACGCAGTATTTT. This gives the protein CASSVQGSTDTQYF. The gene calls are TRBV7-2 and TRBJ2-3; 7 bases map to TRBD1. Germline trimming cut 5 bases from V and 0 bases from J; bases unmatched to any gene: 2. This CDR3 has 14 residues. The germline V gene has CDR1 SGHTA and CDR2 FQGNSA.

This chain joins TRBV7-9 and TRBJ1-5, with 7 bases that match TRBD1. From germline, CDR1 is SEHNR and CDR2 FQNEAQ (reference sequence). The CDR3 is 15 amino acids. The V and J ends lost 1 base and 4 bases, in that order; junction bases with no gene match: 4. CDR3: CASSLEGARNQPQHF. The CDR3 nucleotides read TGTGCCAGCAGCTTAGAGGGGGCCCGAAATCAGCCCCAGCATTTT.

The chain links TRBV29-1 to TRBJ1-5, with D perhaps matching TRBD1 (5 bases). CDR1 is SQVTM and CDR2 is ANQGSEA in the germline V gene. V lost 6 bases, J lost 7 bases, and 10 bases lay in between. The CDR3 extends over 11 amino acids. The CDR3 DNA sequence: TGCAGCGTCGCGGGACCACAGCCCCAGCATTTT. As protein: CSVAGPQPQHF.

As concerns this clonotype: One end of the junction does not line up with germline, which may come from a read error. The rearrangement uses TRBV12-3 or TRBV12-4 and TRBJ1-5, with 7 bases matching TRBD1. CDR3 length: 16 residues. Here the CDR3 DNA reads TGTGCCAGCAGTTCCTCGGGGGAGGGGGCAAATCGGCCCCAGCATTTT. Translating gives CASSSSGEGANRPQHF.

The chain is built from TRBV4-1 and TRBJ1-6; D gene ambiguous. There are 16 residues in the CDR3. The ends were cut back, 2 bases at V and 6 bases at J, with 14 bases in the middle. From germline, CDR1 is MGHRA and CDR2 YSYEKL. The CDR3 region has the DNA TGCGCCAGCAGCCAAAGGGAAGACTGGGGTAATTCACCCCTCCACTTT. This codes for CASSQREDWGNSPLHF.

A note on this clonotype: The junction departs from germline at one end; a sequencing error may be responsible. The chain employs TRBV12-3 or TRBV12-4 and TRBJ1-2; 8 bases are shared with TRBD1. The CDR3 runs to 15 residues. As DNA, the CDR3 is TGTGCCAGCAGGTCAACAGGGGGGGGTAACTATGACTACACCTTC. Protein sequence: CASRSTGGGNYDYTF.

As to this clonotype: One junction end does not reproduce the germline sequence, and a read error may be involved. This chain links TRBV10-3 with TRBJ1-5; no definite D call. Per germline, CDR1 ENHRY and CDR2 SYGVKD. The CDR3 spans 16 residues. In nucleotides, the CDR3 is TGTGCCATCAGGGAGTCGTTGTGGAGAGACAATCAGCCCCAGCATTTT. Amino acids: CAIRESLWRDNQPQHF.

The table lists this clonotype with a few counts. The genes are TRBV6-5 and TRBJ2-7; no reliable D call. V was clipped by 6 bases and J by 0 bases, with 18 bases between them. Germline CDR1 MNHEY, CDR2 SVGAGI. This CDR3 contains 16 residues. The CDR3: CASRSTDLHSSYEQYF. In nucleotides, the CDR3 is TGTGCCAGCAGGTCGACGGACCTACATAGCTCCTACGAGCAGTACTTC.

The genes are TRBV20-1 and TRBJ1-1; D gene unclear. This CDR3 comprises 11 residues. Trimming cost V 3 bases and J 11 bases, with 13 bases left between them. Germline CDR1 is DFQATT and CDR2 is SNEGSKA (reference sequence). The DNA for the CDR3 is TGCAGTGCTAGGGGCCCATTCTATGCTTTCTTT. It translates to CSARGPFYAFF.

The V gene is TRBV6-1, the J gene TRBJ2-7; the D is unclear. Germline CDR1 and CDR2: MNHNS and SASEGT. V lost 7 bases and J lost 0, with 16 bases in between. The CDR3 has 15 amino acids. The CDR3 nucleotides are TGTGCCAGCACTGAGCCGGGCAGACACTCCTACGAGCAGTACTTC. Residues: CASTEPGRHSYEQYF.

This clonotype was found a few times. The CDR3 loop reads CASSLETAQETQYF. The CDR3 region has the DNA TGCGCCAGCAGCTTGGAAACAGCCCAAGAGACCCAGTACTTC. V is TRBV5-1 and J is TRBJ2-5; D unclear. The CDR3 totals 14 residues. Germline V gives CDR1 SGHRS, CDR2 YFSETQ. V lost 0 bases to trimming and J lost 1 base, with 7 bases between them. Using reference TRBV5-1 and TRBJ2-5 for the parts outside the CDR3, the full variable domain is KAGVTQTPRYLIKTRGQQVTLSCSPISGHRSVSWYQQTPGQGLQFLFEYFSETQRNKGNFPGRFSGRQFSNSRSEMNVSTLELGDSALYLCASSLETAQETQYFGPGTRLLVL.

Points on this clonotype: One junction end does not reproduce the germline sequence, and a read error may be involved. The rearrangement links TRBV20-1 to TRBJ2-7; 10 bases are shared with TRBD2. This CDR3 comprises 13 residues. CDR1 is DFQATT and CDR2 is SNEGSKA in the germline V gene (reference sequence). The CDR3 protein is CSVRIAGGYEQYF. Here the CDR3 DNA reads TGCAGTGTTAGAATAGCGGGAGGATACGAGCAGTACTTC.

The V gene is TRBV6-6, the J gene TRBJ2-5, with D possibly matching TRBD2 (5 bases). The germline CDR1 and CDR2 sequences are MNHNY and SVGAGI (reference sequence). V gave up 5 bases and J gave up 11 bases, with 24 bases separating them. The CDR3 loop spans 15 amino acids. This chain's CDR3 is CASSESRGTGSGQYF. CDR3 sequence (DNA): TGTGCCAGCAGTGAGTCTCGCGGTACGGGAAGTGGGCAGTACTTC.

The chain has TRBV4-1 and TRBJ2-6; D call uncertain. The length of the CDR3 is 17 residues. Per the germline V gene, CDR1 is MGHRA and CDR2 is YSYEKL. Trimming cost V 0 bases and J 3 bases, with 12 bases left between them. The CDR3 reads CASSQECGYSGANVLTF. CDR3 DNA: TGCGCCAGCAGCCAAGAATGTGGTTATAGTGGGGCCAACGTCCTGACTTTC.

This chain joins TRBV7-2 and TRBJ2-1; D perhaps matches TRBD2 (5 bases). Trimming pared 3 bases from V and 0 bases from J, leaving 12 bases between. Germline V gene sequence: CDR1 SGHTA, CDR2 FQGNSA. This CDR3 spans 16 amino acids. The CDR3 here is CASSFTGAGSYNEQFF. CDR3 bases: TGTGCCAGCAGCTTTACCGGCGCGGGCTCCTACAATGAGCAGTTCTTC.

Written as DNA, the CDR3 is TGTGCCAGCAGCCCCCATGTTGGGGAAGACACAGATACGCAGTATTTT. This gives the protein CASSPHVGEDTDTQYF. The chain carries TRBV11-1 and TRBJ2-3; D remains unclear. The CDR3 is made up of 16 amino acids. The germline CDR1 and CDR2 sequences are SGHAT and FQDESV (reference sequence). The V end lost 5 bases, the J end lost 2 bases, and 17 bases lay between the germline ends. The full variable domain, in which reference TRBV11-1 and TRBJ2-3 provide the parts outside the CDR3, is EAEVAQSPRYKITEKSQAVAFWCDPISGHATLYWYRQILGQGPELLVQFQDESVVDDSQLPKDRFSAERLKGVDSTLKIQPAELGDSAMYLCASSPHVGEDTDTQYFGPGTRLTVL.

The sample holds a few counts of this clonotype. The chain links TRBV2 to TRBJ1-2, with 7 bases that match TRBD1. The germline V gene has CDR1 SNHLY and CDR2 FYNNEI. CDR3 size: 12 residues. With V trimmed by 7 bases and J by 6 bases, 5 bases remained unmatched. The CDR3 DNA is TGTGCCAGCATAGGACAGGTCGATGGCTACACCTTC. Translated, it gives CASIGQVDGYTF.

Only a few counts were recorded for this clonotype. The chain has TRBV25-1 and TRBJ2-5; D possibly matches TRBD1 or TRBD2 (6 bases each). CDR1 and CDR2 from the germline V gene are MGHDK and SYGVNS. V was pared by 4 bases and J by 4 bases, with 13 bases between. The CDR3 sequence is 14 residues long. CDR3 nucleotides: TGTGCCAGCAGTGCGCCGGGGGCGAGAGAGACCCAGTACTTC. Protein sequence: CASSAPGARETQYF.

The chain has TRBV7-2 and TRBJ2-7, with 8 bases fitting TRBD1. Germline V gene data show CDR1 as SGHTA and CDR2 as FQGNSA. V lost 4 bases and J lost 4; bases outside the gene matches: 6. The CDR3 sequence is 14 residues long. The CDR3 nucleotides read TGTGCCAGCAGCTCCAGGGGGACAGGATACGAGCAGTACTTC. This encodes CASSSRGTGYEQYF.

The J gene is TRBJ2-7, the V gene TRBV12-3 or TRBV12-4; TRBD2 matches 9 bases. V lost 3 bases to trimming and J lost 7 bases; unmatched junction nucleotides: 16. The CDR3 sequence is 17 residues long. The CDR3 region is CASSFGLAGVTYNEQYF. The CDR3 nucleotides read TGTGCCAGCAGTTTCGGGTTAGCGGGGGTCACCTACAATGAGCAGTACTTC.